The 21 T cell receptor beta chains listed next were all sequenced from one sample in a study of T cells after yellow fever vaccination (dated by TCRdb to between 2017 and 2020). Taken with the paper, the label for treatment or condition translates to: live attenuated yellow fever vaccine strain. Libraries were made using 5' RACE. The instrument given in TCRdb is Illumina HiSeq 2500. TCRdb trimmed the raw reads at Q25, called clones with MiXCR and kept productive beta chains. Every distinct CDR3 protein forms one entry, paired with its most common genes and DNA. This sample has approximately 550,000 distinct CDR3 sequences in its table, and less than 15% of those were observed once. The ten largest clones capture more than 12% of the sample. Sequences were derived from PBMCs, sampled on the day of the yellow fever booster vaccination. These receptors were taken from a man younger than 45 who received the YFV17D yellow fever vaccine.

This clonotype showed up just a few times. CDR3 DNA sequence: TGCGCCAGCAGCTTGGGTGCGGCAAAGGTCTACAATGAGCAGTTCTTC. It yields the protein CASSLGAAKVYNEQFF. The chain links TRBV5-1 to TRBJ2-1; D is unclear. The V gene lost 0 bases and the J gene lost 3 bases, with 13 bases spanning the gap. Germline-derived CDR1 and CDR2 are SGHRS and YFSETQ. CDR3 size: 16 residues.

This clonotype was counted only a few times. This chain connects TRBV7-9 to TRBJ2-3, with 9 bases matching TRBD1. The germline V gene has CDR1 SEHNR and CDR2 FQNEAQ (reference sequence). V was clipped by 7 bases and J by 9 bases; unmatched bases: 14. This CDR3 region has 15 residues. CDR3 DNA sequence: TGTGCCAGCATCCTTCGTGGGACAGGGATAGACACGCAGTATTTT. Translated, it gives CASILRGTGIDTQYF.

This clonotype was observed a few times. This chain joins TRBV7-8 and TRBJ2-3; 8 positions match TRBD2. The CDR3 runs to 17 residues. V was pared by 4 bases and J by 0 bases, with 9 bases of the junction left unmatched. Germline V CDR1 and CDR2: SGHVS, FQNEAQ. The chain's CDR3 is CASSSIRLARSTDTQYF. DNA of the CDR3: TGTGCCAGCAGCTCGATACGACTAGCGAGAAGCACAGATACGCAGTATTTT.

This clonotype has just one count. This sequence joins TRBV11-2 and TRBJ2-1, with D uncertain. The CDR3 covers 11 residues. The ends were cut back, 3 bases at V and 10 bases at J, with 7 bases in the middle. Germline loops: CDR1 SGHAT, CDR2 FQNNGV. In nucleotides, the CDR3 is TGTGCCAGCAGCTTTCGGTTGGAGCAGTTCTTC. Protein product: CASSFRLEQFF.

The chain employs TRBV5-6 and TRBJ2-2; D is possibly TRBD2 (6 bases). CDR1 is SGHDT, CDR2 YYEEEE, per germline. CDR3 size: 15 residues. V was pared by 4 bases and J by 3 bases, with 13 bases between. CDR3 in DNA: TGTGCCAGCAGCATACTCGGGGGAGACACCGGGGAGCTGTTTTTT. Its protein is CASSILGGDTGELFF.

Points on this clonotype: The junction and the germline gene differ at one end; a read error may be behind it. This chain connects TRBV20-1 to TRBJ2-7; possibly TRBD2 for D (6 bases). CDR1 is DFQATT and CDR2 is SNEGSKA in the germline V gene (reference sequence). This CDR3 comprises 16 residues. The CDR3 is CCATAQGGPGSYEQYF. For the CDR3, the DNA is TGCTGTGCTACAGCTCAGGGAGGCCCGGGCTCCTACGAGCAGTACTTC.

The chain couples TRBV28 to TRBJ2-3, with a weak D call TRBD2 (6 bases). The germline V gene encodes CDR1 MDHEN and CDR2 SYDVKM. With 6 bases removed from V and 5 bases from J, the gap between germline ends came to 9 bases. This CDR3 is 12 amino acids long. The chain's CDR3 is CASRGGRDTQYF. For the CDR3, the DNA is TGTGCCAGCAGGGGGGGAAGAGATACGCAGTATTTT.

The chain is built from TRBV5-1 and TRBJ2-5; D perhaps matches TRBD2 (6 bases). This CDR3 contains 15 residues. V lost 3 bases and J 4 bases, leaving 16 bases between the germline ends. Germline-derived CDR1 and CDR2 are SGHRS and YFSETQ. CDR3 sequence reads: CASSSPGTPGETQYF. The CDR3 DNA is TGCGCCAGCAGCTCCCCCGGGACTCCCGGAGAGACCCAGTACTTC.

In its sample, this clonotype was seen a few times. The chain recombines TRBV5-4 with TRBJ2-2; the match to TRBD2 covers 13 bases. Losses at the gene ends were 4 bases for V and 0 bases for J; bases not matched to a gene: 6. Germline loops: CDR1 SGHNT, CDR2 YYREEE (reference sequence). The CDR3 is 18 amino acids. CDR3 DNA sequence: TGTGCCAGCAGCGGGACTAGCGGGATACCCGCGAACACCGGGGAGCTGTTTTTT. It encodes CASSGTSGIPANTGELFF.

The rearrangement links TRBV5-1 to TRBJ2-3, with a tentative D call TRBD2 (6 bases). The CDR3 sequence is 16 residues long. CDR1 and CDR2 from the germline V gene are SGHRS and YFSETQ. Trimming removed 4 bases at V and 3 bases at J, with 18 bases between. The CDR3 region is CASSPGVAASTDTQYF. CDR3 DNA sequence: TGCGCCAGCAGCCCGGGGGTAGCGGCGAGTACAGATACGCAGTATTTT.

The rearrangement links TRBV5-1 to TRBJ2-1; D tentatively fits TRBD1 or TRBD2 (6 bases each). The CDR3 spans 14 residues. The germline CDR1 and CDR2 sequences are SGHRS and YFSETQ. Trimming removed 6 bases at V and 5 bases at J, with 15 bases between. The CDR3 sequence: CASKSGGGDNEQFF. In nucleotides, the CDR3 is TGCGCCAGCAAGTCCGGAGGGGGTGACAATGAGCAGTTCTTC.

This clonotype has just a few counts. This sequence joins TRBV7-9 and TRBJ2-1; D perhaps matches TRBD2 (6 bases). Germline V gene lookup returns CDR1 SEHNR and CDR2 FQNEAQ (reference sequence). This CDR3 spans 13 amino acids. Trimming took off 7 bases at V and 10 bases at J, with 17 bases between the two ends. CDR3 bases: TGTGCCAGCAATGCCCTAGCGCCAGAGGAGCAGTTCTTC. Translating it yields CASNALAPEEQFF.

V and J are TRBV7-2 and TRBJ2-7, with a weak D call TRBD2 (6 bases). The germline V and J ends were trimmed by 5 bases and 4 bases, with 18 bases remaining between them. The length of the CDR3 is 15 residues. Germline V gene sequence: CDR1 SGHTA, CDR2 FQGNSA. CDR3 loop: CASSPDGRAYYEQYF. In DNA, the CDR3 is TGTGCCAGCAGCCCAGACGGGAGAGCTTATTACGAGCAGTACTTC. Based on the CDR3 plus reference TRBV7-2 and TRBJ2-7, the full variable domain is GAGVSQSPSNKVTEKGKDVELRCDPISGHTALYWYRQSLGQGLEFLIYFQGNSAPDKSGLPSDRFSAERTGGSVSTLTIQRTQQEDSAVYLCASSPDGRAYYEQYFGPGTRLTVT.

V is TRBV19 and J is TRBJ2-6, with D unresolved. This CDR3 spans 13 amino acids. The V end lost 8 bases, the J end lost 0 bases, and 5 bases lay between the germline ends. CDR1 and CDR2 from the germline V gene are LNHDA and SQIVND (reference sequence). The CDR3 sequence: CASDISGANVLTF. The CDR3 DNA reads as TGTGCCAGTGACATCTCTGGGGCCAACGTCCTGACTTTC.

The V call is TRBV18, the J call TRBJ1-1; no firm D call. From germline, CDR1 is KGHSH and CDR2 LQKENI. This CDR3 contains 13 residues. Trimming pared 0 bases from V and 11 bases from J, leaving 13 bases between. The CDR3 sequence: CASSPPSSPFAFF. DNA of the CDR3: TGTGCCAGCTCACCACCCAGTAGCCCTTTCGCTTTCTTT.

This clonotype showed up many times. V gene TRBV3-1 combines with J gene TRBJ2-1, with TRBD2 matching 7 bases. J gave up 5 bases and V 0 bases, and 7 bases lay outside the gene matches. The germline gives CDR1 LGHDT, CDR2 YNNKEL (reference sequence). There are 16 residues in the CDR3. The CDR3 DNA follows: TGTGCCAGCAGCCAAGATGGGGCTAGCGGCCACAATGAGCAGTTCTTC. It codes for CASSQDGASGHNEQFF.

This clonotype has just a few counts. This rearrangement joins TRBV11-2 to TRBJ2-7; D ambiguous. The V and J ends lost 2 bases and 7 bases respectively, with 6 bases between them. The germline gives CDR1 SGHAT, CDR2 FQNNGV. The CDR3 runs 11 residues. CDR3 sequence reads: CASSLLKEQYF. DNA for the CDR3: TGTGCCAGCAGCTTATTAAAGGAGCAGTACTTC.

V is TRBV5-1 and J is TRBJ2-7, with unresolved D. Germline assignment: CDR1 SGHRS and CDR2 YFSETQ. The V end was cut by 0 bases, the J end by 2 bases, with 9 bases between. The CDR3 sequence is 14 residues long. For the CDR3, the DNA is TGCGCCAGCAGCTTGGTGGTATCAGCCTACGAGCAGTACTTC. It codes for CASSLVVSAYEQYF.

This clonotype was counted between two and nine times. The genes are TRBV12-3 or TRBV12-4 and TRBJ1-1; D is perhaps TRBD1 (6 bases). Trimming took off 5 bases at V and 2 bases at J, with 15 bases between the two ends. This CDR3 region has 15 residues. Here the CDR3 reads CASSPVGGLNTEAFF. CDR3 sequence (DNA): TGTGCCAGCAGTCCGGTGGGGGGGCTTAACACTGAAGCTTTCTTT.

This clonotype was counted only a few times. This chain uses TRBV9 with TRBJ2-2, with TRBD2 matching 10 bases. CDR1 is SGDLS, CDR2 YYNGEE, per germline. The CDR3 consists of 17 residues. The V segment lost 4 bases and the J segment 1 base; nucleotides outside the gene matches: 7. CDR3 residues: CASSLDRLAGNTGELFF. The CDR3 nucleotides read TGTGCCAGCAGCCTCGATAGACTAGCGGGGAACACCGGGGAGCTGTTTTTT.

This clonotype was seen more than once but under ten times. The V and J genes are TRBV7-8 and TRBJ1-4; unclear D gene. This CDR3 contains 14 residues. Trimming pared 2 bases from V and 4 bases from J, leaving 8 bases between. Looked up from germline, CDR1 is SGHVS and CDR2 is FQNEAQ. The CDR3 nucleotides are TGTGCCAGCAGCTTAATGCAGCTTAATGAAAAACTGTTTTTT. This translates into CASSLMQLNEKLFF.